This passage covers 27 T cell receptor beta chains from one sample sequenced in a study of blood T cell repertoires in COVID-19. Clones were read by immunoSEQ multiplex PCR, and TCRdb kept only the in-frame ones, dropping some. The table records 90,000 to 120,000 clones, 70% to 85% of them present only once. The specimen was peripheral blood. The source of these receptors is a woman between 40 and 50 years old with acute or convalescent COVID-19.

The chain recombines TRBV3-1 (or the pseudogene TRBV3-2) with TRBJ2-7; 7 bases match TRBD1. The germline V gene has CDR1 LGHDT and CDR2 YNNKEL (reference sequence). The V gene end was trimmed by 4 bases and the J gene end by 4 bases; junction bases not matched to a gene: 10. CDR3 length: 15 amino acids. The CDR3 DNA is TGTGCCAGCAGCCCGGGACAGCAGTCTCAATACGAGCAGTACTTC. It specifies CASSPGQQSQYEQYF.

As DNA, the CDR3 is TGTGCCAGCAGTTTATCCTACACAGATACGCAGTATTTT. This sequence encodes CASSLSYTDTQYF. The J gene is TRBJ2-3, the V gene TRBV27, with unresolved D. The germline CDR1 and CDR2 sequences are MNHEY and SMNVEV (reference sequence). Trimming stripped 0 bases from V and 2 bases from J, with 3 bases between. The length of the CDR3 is 13 residues.

This rearrangement joins TRBV29-1 to TRBJ2-3; the match to TRBD1 covers 7 bases. CDR3 length: 13 residues. Germline V gene data show CDR1 as SQVTM and CDR2 as ANQGSEA. V trimming: 5 bases; J trimming: 0 bases; junction bases outside the gene matches: 2. The CDR3 sequence: CSVSGQSTDTQYF. The CDR3 DNA reads as TGCAGCGTTTCGGGACAGAGCACAGATACGCAGTATTTT.

This clone has a handful of counts. V usage is TRBV18 and J usage is TRBJ1-5, with 7 bases that match TRBD1. Looked up from germline, CDR1 is KGHSH and CDR2 is LQKENI. This CDR3 region has 14 residues. With 6 bases clipped from V and 7 bases from J, the junction kept 9 bases outside the gene matches. The DNA for the CDR3 is TGTGCCAGCTCCCTCCGGGACAGAAACCAGCCCCAGCATTTT. It codes for CASSLRDRNQPQHF.

This clone was observed a few times. The CDR3: CASSETRGKFF. DNA of the CDR3: TGTGCCAGCAGTGAGACCAGGGGAAAGTTCTTC. The rearrangement links TRBV2 to TRBJ2-1; possible D gene TRBD1, 6 bases. CDR1 SNHLY and CDR2 FYNNEI come from the germline V gene. The CDR3 is 11 amino acids. V dropped 3 bases and J dropped 14 bases, with 11 bases sitting between them.

The rearrangement uses TRBV28 and TRBJ2-2; 7 positions agree with TRBD1. Germline V gene data show CDR1 as MDHEN and CDR2 as SYDVKM. Trimming at V came to 8 bases and at J to 6 bases, leaving 12 bases not matched to a gene. CDR3 length equals 15 residues. CDR3 sequence (DNA): TGTGCCAGCCAGGAAGGGGGCAGGGAATCCGGGGAGCTGTTTTTT. This translates into CASQEGGRESGELFF.

For the CDR3, the DNA is TGTGCCAGCAGTGAAGGCAGGAACACTGAAGCTTTCTTT. Its protein is CASSEGRNTEAFF. The rearrangement joins TRBV2 to TRBJ1-1; D remains unclear. Trimming removed 1 base at V and 1 base at J, with 4 bases between. This CDR3 spans 13 amino acids. From germline, CDR1 is SNHLY and CDR2 FYNNEI.

The table lists this clone with a few counts. The chain is built from TRBV27 and TRBJ2-3; D might be TRBD1 (5 bases). The V and J ends lost 5 bases and 4 bases respectively, with 7 bases between them. Germline V CDR1 and CDR2: MNHEY, SMNVEV (reference sequence). This CDR3 has 12 amino acids. CDR3 region: CASSRGADTQYF. DNA of the CDR3: TGTGCCAGCAGTAGGGGTGCAGATACGCAGTATTTT.

This chain uses TRBV4-3 with TRBJ2-6; TRBD2 is a possible D gene (6 bases). CDR1 LGHNA and CDR2 YSLEER come from the germline V gene. The V and J ends lost 0 bases and 7 bases respectively, with 13 bases between them. The CDR3 covers 16 residues. The CDR3 sequence: CASSQEGGMRANVLTF. In DNA, the CDR3 is TGCGCCAGCAGCCAAGAAGGAGGGATGAGAGCCAACGTCCTGACTTTC.

J is TRBJ2-2 and V is TRBV3-1 (or the pseudogene TRBV3-2); possible D gene TRBD2, 5 bases. Trimming stripped 8 bases from V and 4 bases from J, with 8 bases between. CDR1 LGHDT and CDR2 YNNKEL come from the germline V gene (reference sequence). The CDR3 extends over 12 amino acids. The CDR3 DNA reads TGTGCCAGCGGGCGGGTCACCGGGGAGCTGTTTTTT. Protein product: CASGRVTGELFF.

The chain uses TRBV11-2 and TRBJ1-3, with 8 bases identical to TRBD1. With 4 bases clipped from V and 0 bases from J, the junction kept 14 bases outside the gene matches. Germline assignment: CDR1 SGHAT and CDR2 FQNNGV. This CDR3 spans 19 amino acids. The CDR3 DNA reads as TGTGCCAGCAGCTCCCACCCCCGGACAGGGACGGGCTCTGGAAACACCATATATTTT. This translates into CASSSHPRTGTGSGNTIYF.

This chain connects TRBV18 to TRBJ2-7, with 7 positions matching TRBD1. Looked up from germline, CDR1 is KGHSH and CDR2 is LQKENI. J was trimmed by 2 bases and V by 5 bases; bases with no gene match: 18. The CDR3 runs 18 residues. The CDR3 region is CASSKSGTAHLITYEQYF. CDR3 coding DNA: TGTGCCAGCTCAAAATCCGGGACAGCTCATCTCATTACCTACGAGCAGTACTTC.

This clone has at least ten counts. This sequence joins TRBV12-3 or TRBV12-4 and TRBJ1-2, with 8 bases identical to TRBD1. The J segment lost 8 bases and the V segment lost 8 bases, leaving 7 bases of the junction unmatched. The CDR3 has 12 residues. The CDR3, as DNA: TGTGCCAGCTCGACAGGGGAGAGGGGCTACACCTTC. It encodes CASSTGERGYTF.

J is TRBJ1-2 and V is TRBV10-3, with 8 bases matching TRBD1. Unmatched junction bases numbered 6, after V lost 0 bases and J lost 6 bases. CDR1 and CDR2 (germline): ENHRY, SYGVKD. CDR3 length equals 15 residues. The CDR3 sequence is CAISESPGGSNGYTF. The CDR3 DNA follows: TGTGCCATCAGTGAGTCGCCAGGGGGCTCTAATGGCTACACCTTC.

This clone was seen a handful of times. V usage is TRBV3-1 (or the pseudogene TRBV3-2) and J usage is TRBJ1-6; D gene ambiguous. The CDR3 covers 13 residues. In germline, CDR1 is LGHDT, CDR2 YNNKEL (reference sequence). Trimming removed 0 bases at V and 12 bases at J, with 9 bases between. CDR3 sequence: CASSQEVFGPLHF. DNA of the CDR3: TGTGCCAGCAGCCAAGAAGTCTTCGGACCCCTCCACTTT.

The chain's CDR3 is CASSLVDRANTGELFF. The CDR3, as DNA: TGTGCCAGCAGCTTAGTAGACAGGGCGAACACCGGGGAGCTGTTTTTT. The chain couples TRBV7-9 to TRBJ2-2; 7 nucleotides agree with TRBD1. The CDR3 totals 16 residues. Per the germline V gene, CDR1 is SEHNR and CDR2 is FQNEAQ (reference sequence). With V trimmed by 1 base and J by 0 bases, 2 bases remained unmatched.

This clone has a handful of counts. The gene calls are TRBV3-1 (or the pseudogene TRBV3-2) and TRBJ2-1; D might be TRBD2 (7 bases). The germline V and J ends were trimmed by 4 bases and 9 bases, with 16 bases remaining between them. The CDR3 runs to 14 residues. From germline, CDR1 is LGHDT and CDR2 YNNKEL (reference sequence). Written as DNA, the CDR3 is TGTGCCAGCAGCCGATCTGGGGGGGCTGGTGAGCAGTTCTTC. Its translation is CASSRSGGAGEQFF.

This clone was observed a single time. This chain joins TRBV29-1 and TRBJ2-7; D gene ambiguous. V gave up 3 bases and J gave up 2 bases, with 5 bases separating them. The CDR3 has 11 residues. Germline assignment: CDR1 SQVTM and CDR2 ANQGSEA. For the CDR3, the DNA is TGCAGCGTTGATGTAGCCTACGAGCAGTACTTC. Amino acids: CSVDVAYEQYF.

The rearrangement uses TRBV29-1 and TRBJ2-5, with 13 bases lining up with TRBD2. V trimming: 6 bases; J trimming: 5 bases; junction bases outside the gene matches: 9. Germline V gene data show CDR1 as SQVTM and CDR2 as ANQGSEA. This CDR3 contains 15 residues. CDR3 loop: CSVAGTSGESETQYF. CDR3 DNA: TGCAGCGTCGCCGGGACTAGCGGGGAAAGCGAGACCCAGTACTTC.

The CDR3 region has the DNA TGTGCCAGCAGGTTCCAGGGGACCTCCTACGAGCAGTACTTC. It codes for CASRFQGTSYEQYF. This chain links TRBV27 with TRBJ2-7; a weak D match, TRBD1 (6 bases). The germline V gene has CDR1 MNHEY and CDR2 SMNVEV (reference sequence). This CDR3 has 14 residues. V dropped 6 bases and J dropped 0 bases, with 12 bases sitting between them.

J is TRBJ1-3 and V is TRBV6-5; D is unresolved. The CDR3 contains 15 residues. The germline V gene has CDR1 MNHEY and CDR2 SVGAGI. The V and J ends lost 6 bases and 1 base respectively, with 13 bases between them. The CDR3 spells CASSQQSGSGNTIYF. The CDR3 coding sequence is TGTGCCAGCAGCCAACAGTCTGGGTCTGGAAACACCATATATTTT.

This clone has a handful of counts. V is TRBV6-4 and J is TRBJ2-1, with 7 bases lining up with TRBD2. There are 14 residues in the CDR3. CDR1 and CDR2 from the germline V gene are MRHNA and SNTAGT. V lost 8 bases and J lost 5; bases outside the gene matches: 9. The DNA of the CDR3 is TGTGCCAGCTCGGCTAGCGGAGAGAACAATGAGCAGTTCTTC. Translated, it gives CASSASGENNEQFF.

This chain uses TRBV5-8 with TRBJ2-3, with D tentatively TRBD1 (6 bases). The CDR3 is made up of 13 amino acids. The V end was cut by 2 bases, the J end by 5 bases, with 9 bases between. Germline CDR1 and CDR2: SGHTS and YDEGEE. CDR3 loop: CASSFVGGDTQYF. The CDR3 DNA follows: TGTGCCAGCAGCTTCGTAGGGGGAGATACGCAGTATTTT.

The chain has TRBV7-8 and TRBJ1-4; D is possibly TRBD1 (5 bases). The germline V gene encodes CDR1 SGHVS and CDR2 FQNEAQ. The CDR3 loop spans 16 amino acids. Trimming cost V 8 bases and J 0 bases, with 16 bases left between them. The CDR3: CASGLQAGTTNEKLFF. For the CDR3, the DNA is TGTGCCAGCGGTCTACAGGCGGGGACAACTAATGAAAAACTGTTTTTT.

The chain links TRBV2 to TRBJ2-2; possible D gene TRBD2, 6 bases. Trimming removed 6 bases at V and 5 bases at J, with 16 bases between. The length of the CDR3 is 15 residues. The germline CDR1 and CDR2 sequences are SNHLY and FYNNEI. The chain's CDR3 is CASSRFQGGTGELFF. For the CDR3, the DNA is TGTGCCAGCAGCCGATTCCAGGGAGGAACCGGGGAGCTGTTTTTT.

The chain recombines TRBV6-5 with TRBJ2-1; 10 bases agree with TRBD2. V was pared by 7 bases and J by 10 bases, with 13 bases of the junction left unmatched. CDR3 size: 15 residues. Looked up from germline, CDR1 is MNHEY and CDR2 is SVGAGI. CDR3 coding DNA: TGTGCCAGCATCCTACTCCCCAGCGGGGGGGGCGAGCAGTTCTTC. This encodes CASILLPSGGGEQFF.

The chain employs TRBV27 and TRBJ1-2, with TRBD1 matching 8 bases. The CDR3 has 13 residues. Germline V gene sequence: CDR1 MNHEY, CDR2 SMNVEV (reference sequence). Trimming cost V 5 bases and J 14 bases; bases outside gene matches: 13. The CDR3 nucleotides are TGTGCCAGCAGTCCCACACGGCAGGGGGCGTGGACCTTC. Its translation is CASSPTRQGAWTF.